Listed below are T cell receptor beta chains from one sample, sequenced in a study of CXCR3-negative and CXCR3-positive naive CD8 T cells. One entry per CDR3 protein, without DNA, is what TCRdb gives after re-calling the 5' RACE reads. The sample yields 38,000 or so distinct CDR3 sequences, of which the top ten take up 14%. Sequenced material: memory CD8+ T cells from blood. The receptor source for this set is a human donor in good health. Some clones in this sample may be carry-over from other donors' samples. Each CDR3 is given with its conserved first and last residue.

TRBV12-3/TRBV12-4,TRBJ1-5,CASTARVGGNQPQHF
TRBV7-6,TRBJ2-7,CASSFGGYSYEQYF
TRBV20-1,TRBJ1-1,CSARKTDHEAFF
TRBV29-1,TRBJ2-2,CSQTGSTGELFF
TRBV18,TRBJ1-6,CASSPARGDNSPLHF
TRBV3-1,TRBJ2-7,CASSQEQKDEQYF
TRBV4-2,TRBJ2-1,CASSLTLEGSSYNEQFF
TRBV20-1,TRBJ1-4,CSARARPGTGGAASNEKLFF
TRBV9,TRBJ2-1,CASSGGPDYNEQFF
TRBV20-1,TRBJ2-3,CSAPGLAGDVDTQYF
TRBV20-1,TRBJ2-5,CSARGDGGAFQETQYF
TRBV12-3/TRBV12-4,TRBJ2-7,CASSLGRDREGYEQYF
TRBV28,TRBJ2-1,CASSLMTGRDEQFF
TRBV29-1,TRBJ2-7,CSVEGQGYEQYF
TRBV5-6,TRBJ2-7,CASSGRQMPVHEQYF
TRBV6-5,TRBJ2-7,CASRGPGEDYEQYF
TRBV7-9,TRBJ2-1,CASNRQVSNNEQFF
TRBV27,TRBJ2-7,CASSGWTQLPNEQYF
TRBV12-5,TRBJ1-1,CASGVEQGTEAFF
TRBV6-2/TRBV6-3,TRBJ2-1,CASSRLAGGHNEQFF
TRBV5-1,TRBJ2-7,CASRDRGPNEQYF
TRBV28,TRBJ2-7,CASSPKPRTGGSYEQYF
TRBV13,TRBJ2-1,CASSTLAETYNEQFF
TRBV14,TRBJ2-3,CASSQGDTQYF
TRBV28,TRBJ2-7,CASGQSSQTSGGPEQYF
TRBV15,TRBJ2-2,CATRLNLNTGELFF
TRBV12-3/TRBV12-4,TRBJ1-5,CASSPNGGLRQPQHF
TRBV28,TRBJ2-1,CASSFPGVSGNEQFF
TRBV5-5,TRBJ2-7,CASSSEPYEQYF
TRBV5-1,TRBJ2-1,CASSLPGVVAGNEQFF
TRBV12-3/TRBV12-4,TRBJ2-2,CASSPRGGGTGELFF
TRBV4-3,TRBJ2-2,CASSPGLAGPGVGELFF
TRBV3-1,TRBJ2-2,CASSQAQDYTGELFF
TRBV10-3,TRBJ2-1,CAISGEGVRNEQFF
TRBV6-5,TRBJ1-1,CASSLGFGTGEAFF
TRBV12-3/TRBV12-4,TRBJ2-7,CASSRNLAGRQYF
TRBV7-6,TRBJ2-3,CASSSGWGGTDTQYF
TRBV6-1,TRBJ1-5,CASSEEDGGNQPQHF
TRBV29-1,TRBJ2-7,CSVALAPADEQYF
TRBV4-1,TRBJ2-7,CASSQGPLSNGIPYEQYF
TRBV9,TRBJ2-1,CASSADSNRGAEQFF
TRBV21-1,TRBJ2-7,CASKPDSGGFSYEQYF
TRBV7-2,TRBJ2-3,CASSLQGQDTQYF
TRBV20-1,TRBJ2-2,CSALTRERGLNTGELFF
TRBV10-3,TRBJ1-1,CAISETDRTGGRTEAFF